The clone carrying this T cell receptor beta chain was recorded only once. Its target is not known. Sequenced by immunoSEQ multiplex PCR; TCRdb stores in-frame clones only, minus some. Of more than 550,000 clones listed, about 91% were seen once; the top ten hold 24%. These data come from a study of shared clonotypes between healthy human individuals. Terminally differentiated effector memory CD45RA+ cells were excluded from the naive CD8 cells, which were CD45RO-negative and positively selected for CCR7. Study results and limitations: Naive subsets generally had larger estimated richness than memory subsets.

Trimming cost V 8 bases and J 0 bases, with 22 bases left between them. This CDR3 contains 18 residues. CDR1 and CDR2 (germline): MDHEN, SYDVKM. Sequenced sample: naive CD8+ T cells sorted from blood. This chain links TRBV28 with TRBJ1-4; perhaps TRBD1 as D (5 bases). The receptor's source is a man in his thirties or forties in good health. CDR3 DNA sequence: TGTGCCAGCGGGACTCAAACCTTTTATGGTTCAACTAATGAAAAACTGTTTTTT. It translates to CASGTQTFYGSTNEKLFF.